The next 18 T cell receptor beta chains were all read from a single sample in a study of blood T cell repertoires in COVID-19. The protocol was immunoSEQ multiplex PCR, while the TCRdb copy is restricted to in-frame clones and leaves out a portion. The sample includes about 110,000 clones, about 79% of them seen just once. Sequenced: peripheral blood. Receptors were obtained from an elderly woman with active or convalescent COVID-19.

The CDR3 nucleotides are TGTGCCAGCAGCGTAGCCCCCCAGCCGGGAGCGGGGCCCAATGAGCAGTTCTTC. Translated, it gives CASSVAPQPGAGPNEQFF. V usage is TRBV9 and J usage is TRBJ2-1; 7 bases are a match to TRBD2. V dropped 0 bases and J dropped 6; count of bases not matched to a gene: 15. Looked up from germline, CDR1 is SGDLS and CDR2 is YYNGEE. The CDR3 length is 18 residues.

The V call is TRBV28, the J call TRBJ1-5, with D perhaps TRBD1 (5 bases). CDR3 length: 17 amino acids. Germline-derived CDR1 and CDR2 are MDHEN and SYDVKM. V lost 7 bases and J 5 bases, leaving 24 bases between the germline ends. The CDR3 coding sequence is TGTGCCAGCACCAATACCTTACCTACCGGGGGGTATCAGCCCCAGCATTTT. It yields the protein CASTNTLPTGGYQPQHF.

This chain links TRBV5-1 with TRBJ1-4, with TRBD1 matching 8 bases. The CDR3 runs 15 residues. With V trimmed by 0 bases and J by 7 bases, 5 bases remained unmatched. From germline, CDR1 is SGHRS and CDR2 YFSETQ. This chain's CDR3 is CASSLGTGGSEKLFF. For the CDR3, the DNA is TGCGCCAGCAGCTTGGGAACAGGGGGAAGTGAAAAACTGTTTTTT.

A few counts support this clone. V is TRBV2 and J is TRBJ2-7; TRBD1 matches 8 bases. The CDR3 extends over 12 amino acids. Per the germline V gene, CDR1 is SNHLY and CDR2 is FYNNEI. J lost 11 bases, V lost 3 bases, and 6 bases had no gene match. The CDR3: CASSDPSGGEYF. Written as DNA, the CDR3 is TGTGCCAGCAGTGACCCCTCAGGGGGCGAGTACTTC.

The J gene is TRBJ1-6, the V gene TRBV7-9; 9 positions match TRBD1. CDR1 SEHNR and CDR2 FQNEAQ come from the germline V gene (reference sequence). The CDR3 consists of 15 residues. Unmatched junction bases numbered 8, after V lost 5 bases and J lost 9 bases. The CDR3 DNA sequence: TGTGCCAGCAGCGAACGACAGGGGGTGGTTTCACCCCTCCACTTT. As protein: CASSERQGVVSPLHF.

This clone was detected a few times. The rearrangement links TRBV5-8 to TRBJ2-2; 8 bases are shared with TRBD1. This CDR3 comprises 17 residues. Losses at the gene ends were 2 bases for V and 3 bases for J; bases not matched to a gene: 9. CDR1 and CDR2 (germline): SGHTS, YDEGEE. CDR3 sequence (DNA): TGTGCCAGCAGCTTAAGGGGACAGGCAATTCACACCGGGGAGCTGTTTTTT. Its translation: CASSLRGQAIHTGELFF.

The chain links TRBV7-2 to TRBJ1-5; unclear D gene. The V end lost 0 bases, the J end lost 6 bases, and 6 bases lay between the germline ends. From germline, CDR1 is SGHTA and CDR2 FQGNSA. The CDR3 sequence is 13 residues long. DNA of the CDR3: TGTGCCAGCAGCTTAGCGGAGGGTCAGCCCCAGCATTTT. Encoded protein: CASSLAEGQPQHF.

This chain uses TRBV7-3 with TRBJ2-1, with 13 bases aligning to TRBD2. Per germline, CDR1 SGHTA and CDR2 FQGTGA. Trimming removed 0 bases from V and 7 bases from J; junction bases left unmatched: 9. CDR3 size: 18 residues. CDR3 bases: TGTGCCAGCAGCTTAACGCCCGGACTAGCGGGAGATAGGAATGAGCAGTTCTTC. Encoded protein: CASSLTPGLAGDRNEQFF.

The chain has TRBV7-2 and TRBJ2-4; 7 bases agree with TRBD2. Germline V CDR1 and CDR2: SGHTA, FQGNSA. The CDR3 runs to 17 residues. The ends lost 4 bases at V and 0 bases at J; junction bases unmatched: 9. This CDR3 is CASSSPGLTIAKNIQYF. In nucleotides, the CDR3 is TGTGCCAGCAGCTCGCCGGGACTAACTATAGCCAAAAACATTCAGTACTTC.

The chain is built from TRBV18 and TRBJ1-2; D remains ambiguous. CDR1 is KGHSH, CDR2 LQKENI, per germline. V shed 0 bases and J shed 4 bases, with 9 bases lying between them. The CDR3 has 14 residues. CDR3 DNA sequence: TGTGCCAGCTCACCACCCCGGGGTTCCTATGGCTACACCTTC. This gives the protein CASSPPRGSYGYTF.

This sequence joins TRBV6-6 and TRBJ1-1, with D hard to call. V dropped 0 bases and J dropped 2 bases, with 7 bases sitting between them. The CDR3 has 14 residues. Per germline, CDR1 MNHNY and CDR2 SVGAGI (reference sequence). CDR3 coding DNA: TGTGCCAGCAGTTACTCAGTCAGAAACACTGAAGCTTTCTTT. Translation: CASSYSVRNTEAFF.

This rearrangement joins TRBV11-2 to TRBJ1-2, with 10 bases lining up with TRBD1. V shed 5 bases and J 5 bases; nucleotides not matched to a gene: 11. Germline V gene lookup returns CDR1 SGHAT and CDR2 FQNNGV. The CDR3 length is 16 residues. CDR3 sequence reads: CASSRLGTGAKYGYTF. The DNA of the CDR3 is TGTGCCAGCAGCCGATTAGGGACAGGGGCGAAATATGGCTACACCTTC.

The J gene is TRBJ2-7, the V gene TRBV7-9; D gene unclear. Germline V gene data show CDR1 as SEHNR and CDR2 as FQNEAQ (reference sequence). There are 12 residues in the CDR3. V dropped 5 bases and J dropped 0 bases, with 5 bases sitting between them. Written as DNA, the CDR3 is TGTGCCAGCAGCCCCTCCTCCTACGAGCAGTACTTC. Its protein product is CASSPSSYEQYF.

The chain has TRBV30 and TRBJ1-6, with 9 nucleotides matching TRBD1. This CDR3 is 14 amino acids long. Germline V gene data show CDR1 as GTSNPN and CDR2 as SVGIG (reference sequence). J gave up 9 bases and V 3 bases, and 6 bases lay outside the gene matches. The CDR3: CAWSPGTGSSPLHF. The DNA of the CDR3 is TGTGCCTGGAGCCCCGGGACAGGGAGTTCACCCCTCCACTTT.

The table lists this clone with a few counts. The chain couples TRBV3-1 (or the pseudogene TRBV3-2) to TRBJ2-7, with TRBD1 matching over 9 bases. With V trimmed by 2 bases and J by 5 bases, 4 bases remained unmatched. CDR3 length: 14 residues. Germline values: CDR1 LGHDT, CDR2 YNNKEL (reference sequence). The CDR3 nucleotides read TGTGCCAGCAGCCAACGACAGGGGGTGGACGAGCAGTACTTC. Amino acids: CASSQRQGVDEQYF.

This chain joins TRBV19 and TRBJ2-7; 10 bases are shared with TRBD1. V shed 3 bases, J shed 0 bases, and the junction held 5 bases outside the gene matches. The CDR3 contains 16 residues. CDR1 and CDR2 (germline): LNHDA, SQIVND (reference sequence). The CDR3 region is CASSIRGQGSSYEQYF. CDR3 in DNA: TGTGCCAGTAGTATCAGGGGACAGGGGAGCTCCTACGAGCAGTACTTC.

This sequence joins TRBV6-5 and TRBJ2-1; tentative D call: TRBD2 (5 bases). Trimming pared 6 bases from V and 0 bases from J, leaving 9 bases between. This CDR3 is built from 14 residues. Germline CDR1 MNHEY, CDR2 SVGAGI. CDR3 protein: CASRSGASYNEQFF. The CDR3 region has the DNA TGTGCCAGCAGAAGCGGAGCCTCCTACAATGAGCAGTTCTTC.

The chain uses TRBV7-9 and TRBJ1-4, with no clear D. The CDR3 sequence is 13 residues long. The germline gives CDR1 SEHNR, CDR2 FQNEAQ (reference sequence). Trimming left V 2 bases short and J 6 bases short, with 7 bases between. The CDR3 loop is CASSLYIDEKLFF. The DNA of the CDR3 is TGTGCCAGCAGCTTATACATCGATGAAAAACTGTTTTTT.